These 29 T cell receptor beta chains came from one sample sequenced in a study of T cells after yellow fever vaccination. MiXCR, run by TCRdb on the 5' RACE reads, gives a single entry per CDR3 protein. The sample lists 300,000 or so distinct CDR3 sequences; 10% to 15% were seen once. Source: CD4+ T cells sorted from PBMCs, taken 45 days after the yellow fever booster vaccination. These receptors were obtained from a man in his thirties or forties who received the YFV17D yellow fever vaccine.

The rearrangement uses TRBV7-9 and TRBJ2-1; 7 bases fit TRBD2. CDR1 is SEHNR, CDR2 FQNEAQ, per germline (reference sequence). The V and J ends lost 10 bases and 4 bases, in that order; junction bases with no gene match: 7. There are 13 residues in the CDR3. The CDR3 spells CATPAGTYNEQFF. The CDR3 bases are TGTGCCACCCCAGCGGGAACGTACAATGAGCAGTTCTTC. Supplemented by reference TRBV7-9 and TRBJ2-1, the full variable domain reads DTGVSQNPRHKITKRGQNVTFRCDPISEHNRLYWYRQTLGQGPEFLTYFQNEAQLEKSRLLSDRFSAERPKGSFSTLEIQRTEQGDSAMYLCATPAGTYNEQFFGPGTRLTVL.

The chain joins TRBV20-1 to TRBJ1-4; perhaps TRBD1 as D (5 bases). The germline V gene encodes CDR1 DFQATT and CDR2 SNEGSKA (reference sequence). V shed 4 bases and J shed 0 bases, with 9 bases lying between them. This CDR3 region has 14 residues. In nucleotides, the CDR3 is TGCAGTGCTACCAGGGAAGCAACTAATGAAAAACTGTTTTTT. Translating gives CSATREATNEKLFF.

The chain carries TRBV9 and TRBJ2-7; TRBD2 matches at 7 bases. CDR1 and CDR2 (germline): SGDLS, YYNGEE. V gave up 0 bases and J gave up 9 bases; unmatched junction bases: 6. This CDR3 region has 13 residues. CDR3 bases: TGTGCCAGCAGCGTAGAAGGCGGGAGTGGGCAGTACTTC. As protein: CASSVEGGSGQYF.

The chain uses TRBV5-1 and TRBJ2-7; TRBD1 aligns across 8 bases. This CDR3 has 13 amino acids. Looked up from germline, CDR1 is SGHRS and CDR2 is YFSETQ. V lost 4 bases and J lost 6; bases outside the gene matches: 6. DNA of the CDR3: TGCGCCAGCAGCATAGGACAGGGAACCGAGCAGTACTTC. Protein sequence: CASSIGQGTEQYF.

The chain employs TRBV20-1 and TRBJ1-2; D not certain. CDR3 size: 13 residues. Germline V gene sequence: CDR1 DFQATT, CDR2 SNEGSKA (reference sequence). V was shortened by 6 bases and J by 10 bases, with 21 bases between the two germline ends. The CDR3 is CSAHKGGSMSYTF. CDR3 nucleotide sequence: TGCAGTGCCCATAAGGGCGGATCAATGTCCTACACCTTC.

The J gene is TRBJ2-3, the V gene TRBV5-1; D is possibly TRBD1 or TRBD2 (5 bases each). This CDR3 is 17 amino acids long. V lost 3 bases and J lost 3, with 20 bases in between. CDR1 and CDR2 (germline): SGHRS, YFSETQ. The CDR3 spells CASSSPWVAGTTDTQYF. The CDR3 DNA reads TGCGCCAGCAGCTCGCCCTGGGTGGCTGGGACGACAGATACGCAGTATTTT.

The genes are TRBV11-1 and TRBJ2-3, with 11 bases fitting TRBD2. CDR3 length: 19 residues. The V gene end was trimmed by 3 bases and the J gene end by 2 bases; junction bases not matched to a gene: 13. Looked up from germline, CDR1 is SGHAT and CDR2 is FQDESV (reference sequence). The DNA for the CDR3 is TGTGCCAGCAGCTTCGGGCTAGCGGGAGGCCCGGGTTACACAGATACGCAGTATTTT. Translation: CASSFGLAGGPGYTDTQYF.

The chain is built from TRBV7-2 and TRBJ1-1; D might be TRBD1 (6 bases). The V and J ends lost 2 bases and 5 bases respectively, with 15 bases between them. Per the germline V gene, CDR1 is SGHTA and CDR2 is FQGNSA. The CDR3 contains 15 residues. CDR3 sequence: CASSLYEGGRTEAFF. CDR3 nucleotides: TGTGCCAGCAGCTTATACGAAGGGGGGAGGACTGAAGCTTTCTTT.

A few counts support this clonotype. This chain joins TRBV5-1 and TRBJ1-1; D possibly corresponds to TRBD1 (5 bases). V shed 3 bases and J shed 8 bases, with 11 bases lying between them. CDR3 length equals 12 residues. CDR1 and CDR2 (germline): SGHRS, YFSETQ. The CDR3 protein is CASSYQGKEAFF. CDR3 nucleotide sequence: TGCGCCAGCAGCTATCAGGGAAAAGAAGCTTTCTTT.

CDR3 coding DNA: TGTGCCAGCAGAACAGGTATAGACTCTGGGGCCAACGTCCTGACTTTC. Translating gives CASRTGIDSGANVLTF. V and J are TRBV12-3 or TRBV12-4 and TRBJ2-6; a possible D gene is TRBD1 (5 bases). This CDR3 is 16 amino acids long. Between the trimmed V and J ends, which lost 6 bases and 0 bases, there was a span of 12 bases.

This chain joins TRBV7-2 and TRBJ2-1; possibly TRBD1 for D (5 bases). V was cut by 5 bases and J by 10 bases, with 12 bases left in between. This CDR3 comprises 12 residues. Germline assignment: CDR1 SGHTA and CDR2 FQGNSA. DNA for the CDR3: TGTGCCAGCAGCCACGGACAATGGGAGCAGTTCTTC. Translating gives CASSHGQWEQFF.

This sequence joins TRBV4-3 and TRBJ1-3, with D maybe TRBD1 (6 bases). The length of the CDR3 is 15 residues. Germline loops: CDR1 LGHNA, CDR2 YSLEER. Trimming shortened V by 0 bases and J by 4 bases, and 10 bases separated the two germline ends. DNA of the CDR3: TGCGCCAGCAGCCAAGATGTACAGGGCGGAAACACCATATATTTT. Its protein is CASSQDVQGGNTIYF.

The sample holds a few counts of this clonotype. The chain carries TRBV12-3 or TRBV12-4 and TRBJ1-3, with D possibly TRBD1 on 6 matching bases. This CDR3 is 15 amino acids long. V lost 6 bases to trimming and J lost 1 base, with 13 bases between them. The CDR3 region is CASRATGPSGNTIYF. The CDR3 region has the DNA TGTGCCAGCAGAGCGACAGGCCCTTCTGGAAACACCATATATTTT.

CDR3 DNA sequence: TGTGCCAGCACCCACAAAGAGACCCAGTACTTC. Translating it yields CASTHKETQYF. The chain carries TRBV7-2 and TRBJ2-5; D not certain. V was shortened by 7 bases and J by 3 bases, with 6 bases between the two germline ends. The CDR3 has 11 residues. Germline V gene lookup returns CDR1 SGHTA and CDR2 FQGNSA.

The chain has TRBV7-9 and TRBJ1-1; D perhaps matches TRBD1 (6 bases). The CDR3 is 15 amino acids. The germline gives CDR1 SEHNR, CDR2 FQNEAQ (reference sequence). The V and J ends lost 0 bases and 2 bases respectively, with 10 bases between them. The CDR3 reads CASSLAARGNTEAFF. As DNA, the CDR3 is TGTGCCAGCAGCTTAGCGGCCAGGGGAAACACTGAAGCTTTCTTT.

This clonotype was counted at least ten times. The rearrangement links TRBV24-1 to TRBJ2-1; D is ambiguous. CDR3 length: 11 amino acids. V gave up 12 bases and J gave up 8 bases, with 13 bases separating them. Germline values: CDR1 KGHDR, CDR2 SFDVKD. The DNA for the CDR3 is TGTGCCCCCTTGATTTCCGATGAGCAGTTCTTC. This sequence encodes CAPLISDEQFF.

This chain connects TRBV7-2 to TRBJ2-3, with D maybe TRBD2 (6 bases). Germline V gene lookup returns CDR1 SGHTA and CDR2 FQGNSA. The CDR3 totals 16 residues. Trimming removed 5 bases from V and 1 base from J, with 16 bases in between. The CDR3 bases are TGTGCCAGCAGCCCTAAGGTAGCGGAACGCACAGATACGCAGTATTTT. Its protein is CASSPKVAERTDTQYF. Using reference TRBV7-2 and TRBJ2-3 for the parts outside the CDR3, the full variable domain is GAGVSQSPSNKVTEKGKDVELRCDPISGHTALYWYRQSLGQGLEFLIYFQGNSAPDKSGLPSDRFSAERTGGSVSTLTIQRTQQEDSAVYLCASSPKVAERTDTQYFGPGTRLTVL.

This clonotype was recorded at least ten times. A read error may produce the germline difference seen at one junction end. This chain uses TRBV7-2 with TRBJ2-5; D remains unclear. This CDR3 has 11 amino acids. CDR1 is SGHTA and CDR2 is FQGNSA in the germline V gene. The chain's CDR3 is CASSFRETQYF. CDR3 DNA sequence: TGCGCCAGCAGCTTTAGGGAGACCCAGTACTTC.

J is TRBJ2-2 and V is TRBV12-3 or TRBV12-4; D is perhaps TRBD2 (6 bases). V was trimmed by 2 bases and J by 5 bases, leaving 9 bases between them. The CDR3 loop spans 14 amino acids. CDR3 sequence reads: CASSLTSLTGELFF. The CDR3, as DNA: TGTGCCAGCAGTTTAACTAGCCTGACCGGGGAGCTGTTTTTT.

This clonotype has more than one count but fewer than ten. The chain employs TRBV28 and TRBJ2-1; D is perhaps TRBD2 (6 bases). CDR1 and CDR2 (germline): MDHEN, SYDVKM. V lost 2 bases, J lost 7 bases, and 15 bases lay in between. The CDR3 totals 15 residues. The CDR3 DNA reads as TGTGCCAGCAGTTTAGTTAGCGGTAAAGCAAATGAGCAGTTCTTC. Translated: CASSLVSGKANEQFF.

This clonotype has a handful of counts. Written as DNA, the CDR3 is TGTGCCAGCAGGGGGGGACAGGGGTTTTCCGGGGAGCTGTTTTTT. It yields the protein CASRGGQGFSGELFF. The chain couples TRBV7-2 to TRBJ2-2; 10 bases map to TRBD1. The germline gives CDR1 SGHTA, CDR2 FQGNSA. V was clipped by 6 bases and J by 6 bases; unmatched bases: 7. The CDR3 runs to 15 residues.

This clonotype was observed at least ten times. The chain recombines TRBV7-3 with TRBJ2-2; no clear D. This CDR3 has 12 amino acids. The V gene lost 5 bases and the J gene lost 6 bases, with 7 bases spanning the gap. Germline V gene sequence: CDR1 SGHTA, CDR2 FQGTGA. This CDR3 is CASSPSAGELFF. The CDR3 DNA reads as TGTGCCAGCAGCCCGAGCGCCGGGGAGCTGTTTTTT.

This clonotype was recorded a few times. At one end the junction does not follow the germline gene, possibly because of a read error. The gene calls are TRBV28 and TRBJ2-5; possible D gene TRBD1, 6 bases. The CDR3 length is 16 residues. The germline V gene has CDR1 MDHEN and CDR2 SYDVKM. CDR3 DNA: TGTGCCAGCAGTAATGGTGGGTCCGGACAGAAAGAGGCCCAGTACTTC. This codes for CASSNGGSGQKEAQYF.

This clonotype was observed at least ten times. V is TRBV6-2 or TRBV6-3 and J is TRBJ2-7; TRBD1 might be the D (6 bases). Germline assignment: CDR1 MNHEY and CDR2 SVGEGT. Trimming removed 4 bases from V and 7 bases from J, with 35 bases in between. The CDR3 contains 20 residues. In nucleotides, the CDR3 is TGTGCCAGCAGTTCGCCCCGACAAGGACAGTACCTTCCCGAGGAGGATGAGCAGTACTTC. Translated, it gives CASSSPRQGQYLPEEDEQYF.

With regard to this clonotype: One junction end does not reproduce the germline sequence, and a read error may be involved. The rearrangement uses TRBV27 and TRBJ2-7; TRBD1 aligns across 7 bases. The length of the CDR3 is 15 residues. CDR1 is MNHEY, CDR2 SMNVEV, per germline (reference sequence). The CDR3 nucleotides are TGTCCCAGCAGAACTACAGGGGCCTTCGAGCACGAGCAGTACTTC. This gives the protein CPSRTTGAFEHEQYF.

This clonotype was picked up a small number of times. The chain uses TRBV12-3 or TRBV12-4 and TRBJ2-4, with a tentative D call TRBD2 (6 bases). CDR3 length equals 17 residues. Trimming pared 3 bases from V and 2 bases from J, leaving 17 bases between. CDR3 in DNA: TGTGCCAGCAGTTTCCGCCGGAGCGGGCAGACCAAAAACATTCAGTACTTC. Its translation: CASSFRRSGQTKNIQYF.

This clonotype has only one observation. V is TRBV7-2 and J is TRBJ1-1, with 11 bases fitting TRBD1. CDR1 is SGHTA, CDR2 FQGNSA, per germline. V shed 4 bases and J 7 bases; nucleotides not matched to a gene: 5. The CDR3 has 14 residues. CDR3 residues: CASSSGQGAYEAFF. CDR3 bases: TGTGCCAGCAGCTCAGGACAGGGGGCTTATGAAGCTTTCTTT.

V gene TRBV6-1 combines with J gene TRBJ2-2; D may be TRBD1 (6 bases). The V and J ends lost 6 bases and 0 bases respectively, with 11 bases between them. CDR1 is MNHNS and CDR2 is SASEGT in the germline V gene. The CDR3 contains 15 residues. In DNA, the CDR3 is TGTGCCAGCAGCAGGGACATCGCGAACACCGGGGAGCTGTTTTTT. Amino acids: CASSRDIANTGELFF.

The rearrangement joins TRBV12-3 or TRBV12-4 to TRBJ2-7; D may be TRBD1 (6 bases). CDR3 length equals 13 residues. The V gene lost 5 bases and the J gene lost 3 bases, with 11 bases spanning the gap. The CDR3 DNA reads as TGTGCCAGCAGTCACGGACAGATCTACGAGCAGTACTTC. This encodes CASSHGQIYEQYF.